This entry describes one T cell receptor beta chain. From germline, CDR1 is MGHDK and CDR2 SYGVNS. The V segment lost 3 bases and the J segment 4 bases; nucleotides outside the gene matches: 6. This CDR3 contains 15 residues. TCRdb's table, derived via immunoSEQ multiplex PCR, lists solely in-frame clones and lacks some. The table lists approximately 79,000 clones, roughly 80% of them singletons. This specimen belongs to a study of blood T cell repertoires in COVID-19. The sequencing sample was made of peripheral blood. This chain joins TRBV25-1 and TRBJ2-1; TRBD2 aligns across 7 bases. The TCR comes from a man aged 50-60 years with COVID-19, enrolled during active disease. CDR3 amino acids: CASSDTGRSYNEQFF. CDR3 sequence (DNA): TGTGCCAGCAGTGATACCGGGAGGTCTTACAATGAGCAGTTCTTC. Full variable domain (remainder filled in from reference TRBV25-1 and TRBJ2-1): EADIYQTPRYLVIGTGKKITLECSQTMGHDKMYWYQQDPGMELHLIHYSYGVNSTEKGDLSSESTVSRIRTEHFPLTLESARPSHTSQYLCASSDTGRSYNEQFFGPGTRLTVL.